This T cell receptor (beta chain) emerged from a study of blood T cell repertoires in COVID-19. The V gene end was trimmed by 1 base and the J gene end by 4 bases; junction bases not matched to a gene: 6. The CDR3 length is 15 residues. Germline V CDR1 and CDR2: LNHDA, SQIVND (reference sequence). Sequencing used immunoSEQ multiplex PCR; TCRdb keeps in-frame clones, though not all of them. This sample has more than 200,000 clones, with 88% found just once. The specimen sequenced was peripheral blood. The chain uses TRBV19 and TRBJ2-5; the match to TRBD2 covers 7 bases. This clonotype was obtained from a woman aged 60-75 years with acute or convalescent COVID-19. CDR3 in amino acids: CASSIVGGVTETQYF. The DNA for the CDR3 is TGTGCCAGTAGTATAGTGGGGGGGGTCACAGAGACCCAGTACTTC.